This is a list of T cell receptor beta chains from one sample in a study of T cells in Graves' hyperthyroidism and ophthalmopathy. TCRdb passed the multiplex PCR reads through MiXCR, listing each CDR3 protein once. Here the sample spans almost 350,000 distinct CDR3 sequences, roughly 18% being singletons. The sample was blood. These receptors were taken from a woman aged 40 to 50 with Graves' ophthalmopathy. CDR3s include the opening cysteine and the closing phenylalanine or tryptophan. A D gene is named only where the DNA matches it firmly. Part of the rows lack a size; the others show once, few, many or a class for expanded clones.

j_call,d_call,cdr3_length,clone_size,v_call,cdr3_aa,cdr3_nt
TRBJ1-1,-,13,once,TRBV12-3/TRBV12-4,CASSPSGSTEAFF,TGTGCCAGCAGTCCCTCAGGGAGCACTGAAGCTTTCTTT
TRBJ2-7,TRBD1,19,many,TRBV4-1,CASSQSGTGEGLALSKQYF,TGCGCCAGCAGCCAGTCCGGGACAGGGGAAGGACTAGCCCTCTCAAAGCAGTACTTC
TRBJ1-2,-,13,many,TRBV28,CASSLFGGGGYTF,TGTGCCAGCAGTTTATTTGGGGGGGGAGGCTACACCTTC
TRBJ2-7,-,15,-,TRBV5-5,CASSLIVGETYEQYF,TGTGCCAGCAGCTTGATCGTCGGAGAAACCTACGAGCAGTACTTC
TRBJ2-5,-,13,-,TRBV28,CASHDRRQETQYF,TGTGCCAGCCATGACAGAAGACAAGAGACCCAGTACTTC
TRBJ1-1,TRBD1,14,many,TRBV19,CASKQGVVNTEAFF,TGTGCCAGTAAACAGGGGGTTGTGAACACTGAAGCTTTCTTT
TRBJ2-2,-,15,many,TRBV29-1,CSVEGANRDTGELFF,TGCAGCGTTGAAGGCGCGAACAGGGACACCGGGGAGCTGTTTTTT
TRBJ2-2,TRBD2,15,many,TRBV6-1,CASVASGRNTGELFF,TGTGCCAGCGTGGCTAGCGGGAGGAACACCGGGGAGCTGTTTTTT
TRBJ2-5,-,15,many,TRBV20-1,CSATPRTRGVETQYF,TGCAGTGCTACCCCGCGGACCAGGGGTGTCGAGACCCAGTACTTC
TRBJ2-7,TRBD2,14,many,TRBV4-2,CASRRTSGSHEQYF,TGTGCCAGCAGAAGGACTAGCGGGAGCCACGAGCAGTACTTC
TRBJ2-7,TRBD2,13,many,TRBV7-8,CASSLRTSSEQYF,TGTGCCAGCAGCTTAAGGACTAGCTCCGAGCAGTACTTC
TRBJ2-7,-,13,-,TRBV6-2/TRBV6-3,CASSYLLAYEQYF,TGTGCCAGCAGTTACCTACTAGCCTACGAGCAGTACTTC
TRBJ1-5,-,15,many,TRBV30,CAWSGVGNSNQPQHF,TGTGCCTGGAGTGGGGTCGGAAATAGCAATCAGCCCCAGCATTTT
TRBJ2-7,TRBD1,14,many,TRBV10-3,CAITRTGIIYEQYF,TGTGCCATCACACGGACAGGTATCATCTACGAGCAGTACTTC
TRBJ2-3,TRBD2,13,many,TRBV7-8,CASSPGGEDTQYF,TGTGCCAGCAGCCCCGGGGGGGAGGATACGCAGTATTTT
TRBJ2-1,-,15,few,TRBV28,CASSLGPYSYNEQFF,TGTGCCAGCAGTCTGGGACCGTACTCCTACAATGAGCAGTTCTTC
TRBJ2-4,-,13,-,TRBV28,CASSLAIKNIQYF,TGTGCCAGCAGTTTAGCTATAAAAAACATTCAGTACTTC
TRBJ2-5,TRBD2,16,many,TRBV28,CASSLLGLAGGETQYF,TGTGCCAGCAGTTTACTCGGACTAGCGGGAGGAGAGACCCAGTACTTC
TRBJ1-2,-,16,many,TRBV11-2,CASSLVLGQPGHGYTF,TGTGCCAGCAGCTTAGTCTTGGGTCAGCCAGGACATGGCTACACCTTC
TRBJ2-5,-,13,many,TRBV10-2,CASHRGRAGTQYF,TGCGCCAGTCACCGGGGCAGGGCGGGGACCCAGTACTTC
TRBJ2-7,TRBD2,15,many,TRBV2,CASSEAPGAGEEQYF,TGTGCCAGCAGTGAAGCGCCGGGAGCGGGAGAAGAGCAGTACTTC
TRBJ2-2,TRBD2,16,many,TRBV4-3,CASSATGLAHTGELFF,TGCGCCAGCAGCGCGACGGGACTAGCGCACACCGGGGAGCTGTTTTTT
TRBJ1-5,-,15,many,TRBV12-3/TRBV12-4,CASSLSSGLYQPQHF,TGTGCCAGCAGTTTGAGTTCAGGGCTCTATCAGCCCCAGCATTTT
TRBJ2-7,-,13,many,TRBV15,CATSREWDREQYF,TGTGCCACCAGCAGAGAGTGGGACCGGGAGCAGTACTTC
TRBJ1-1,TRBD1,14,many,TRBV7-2,CASSFGQGATEAFF,TGTGCCAGCAGCTTCGGACAGGGGGCTACTGAAGCTTTCTTT
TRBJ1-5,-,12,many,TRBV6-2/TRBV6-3,CASSPGGQPQHF,TGTGCCAGCAGTCCGGGTGGTCAGCCCCAGCATTTT
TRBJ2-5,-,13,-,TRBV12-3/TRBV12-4,CASSLTVSETQYF,TGTGCCAGCAGTTTAACCGTCTCGGAGACCCAGTACTTC
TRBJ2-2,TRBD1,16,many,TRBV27,CASSRDRGLYIGELFF,TGTGCCAGCAGTCGTGACAGGGGGCTTTATATCGGGGAGCTGTTTTTT
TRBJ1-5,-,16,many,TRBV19,CASSPLRQTRNQPQHF,TGTGCCAGTAGTCCCCTCCGACAAACTAGGAATCAGCCCCAGCATTTT
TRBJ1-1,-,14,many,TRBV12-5,CASGSSGLNTEAFF,TGTGCTAGTGGTTCATCCGGACTGAACACTGAAGCTTTCTTT
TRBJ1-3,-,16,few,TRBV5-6,CASSFAGLHSGNTIYF,TGTGCCAGCAGCTTTGCAGGTCTTCACTCTGGAAACACCATATATTTT
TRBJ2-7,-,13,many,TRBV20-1,CSADGTAQYEQYF,TGCAGTGCGGACGGGACTGCTCAGTACGAGCAGTACTTC
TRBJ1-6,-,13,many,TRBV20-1,CSARGPSYSPLHF,TGCAGTGCTAGGGGGCCCTCCTATTCACCCCTCCACTTT
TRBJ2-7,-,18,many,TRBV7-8,CASSSGTDPGPVLHEQYF,TGTGCCAGCAGCTCGGGGACGGACCCAGGACCGGTTTTGCACGAGCAGTACTTC
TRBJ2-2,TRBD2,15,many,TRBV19,CASSTSGTNTGELFF,TGTGCCAGTAGTACCAGCGGGACCAACACCGGGGAGCTGTTTTTT
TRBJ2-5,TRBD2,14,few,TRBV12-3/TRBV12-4,CASSRTSERETQYF,TGTGCCAGCAGCCGGACTAGCGAGAGGGAGACCCAGTACTTC
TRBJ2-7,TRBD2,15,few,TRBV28,CASSPERESKYEQYF,TGTGCCAGCAGCCCGGAGCGGGAGTCAAAATACGAGCAGTACTTC